Listed below are T cell receptor beta chains from one sample, sequenced in a study of human T cells and chemical hapten exposure. TCRdb reanalysed the RACE reads using MiXCR and keeps one entry per CDR3 protein. In the table there are 85,000 to 95,000 distinct CDR3 sequences, approximately 10% of which are singletons. This material consisted of whole blood, taken in connection with sensitization to the hapten diphenylcyclopropenone (DPC). The receptors originated from a man aged 40-55 years with alopecia areata. Some clones in this sample may be carry-over from other donors' samples. Each CDR3 is given with its conserved first and last residue. Fields, in order: clone size, D gene, CDR3 length, J gene, V gene, CDR3 protein, CDR3 DNA. D genes are given only for firm matches. Some rows mark clone size as missing; the rest say once, few, many or name a class of expanded clone.

>few|-|13|TRBJ1-1|TRBV6-2/TRBV6-3
CASSYPTSGGAFF
TGTGCCAGCAGTTACCCTACGAGTGGTGGAGCTTTCTTT
>many|-|14|TRBJ2-5|TRBV12-3/TRBV12-4
CASRGLGVPETQYF
TGTGCCAGCAGGGGGCTAGGAGTCCCAGAGACCCAGTACTTC
>many|TRBD2|16|TRBJ2-5|TRBV2
CASSEGGSGLSETQYF
TGTGCCAGCAGTGAAGGCGGTAGCGGGTTATCAGAGACCCAGTACTTC
>-|-|12|TRBJ1-1|TRBV20-1
CSVFGGNTEAFF
TGCAGTGTCTTTGGGGGGAACACTGAAGCTTTCTTT
>-|-|14|TRBJ1-1|TRBV10-3
CAISGVGGNTEAFF
TGTGCCATCAGTGGTGTAGGGGGGAACACTGAAGCTTTCTTT
>-|-|13|TRBJ1-5|TRBV3-1
CASSPHLRGPQHF
TGTGCCAGCAGCCCCCACCTTCGCGGGCCCCAGCATTTT
>-|-|14|TRBJ1-2|TRBV5-6
CASSLIRLNYGYTF
TGTGCCAGCAGCTTGATTCGACTGAACTATGGCTACACCTTC
>-|TRBD1|17|TRBJ1-5|TRBV6-6
CASSYSIAGGRDQPQHF
TGTGCCAGCAGTTACTCGATCGCAGGGGGCAGGGATCAGCCCCAGCATTTT
>few|-|16|TRBJ2-7|TRBV27
CASSPQLALRAYEQYF
TGTGCCAGCAGTCCCCAACTAGCCCTGCGGGCCTACGAGCAGTACTTC
>-|TRBD1|14|TRBJ1-1|TRBV5-6
CASSWGQGDTEAFF
TGTGCCAGCAGCTGGGGACAGGGGGACACTGAAGCTTTCTTT
>few|-|14|TRBJ1-1|TRBV12-3/TRBV12-4
CASSLTADITEAFF
TGTGCCAGCAGTTTAACCGCGGACATCACTGAAGCTTTCTTT
>many|-|12|TRBJ2-5|TRBV12-3/TRBV12-4
CASSEPSPTQYF
TGTGCCAGCAGTGAACCCTCACCAACCCAGTACTTC
>-|TRBD1|13|TRBJ1-4|TRBV29-1
CSVEGQGGEKLFF
TGCAGCGTTGAAGGCCAAGGGGGCGAAAAACTGTTTTTT
>few|TRBD1|13|TRBJ2-3|TRBV6-2/TRBV6-3
CASAGGNADTQYF
TGTGCCAGCGCAGGGGGCAACGCAGATACGCAGTATTTT
>few|-|15|TRBJ2-1|TRBV12-3/TRBV12-4
CASSLAVSSYNEQFF
TGTGCCAGCAGCTTAGCGGTGAGCTCCTACAATGAGCAGTTCTTC
>many|-|13|TRBJ1-2|TRBV6-2/TRBV6-3
CASREGTELGYTF
TGTGCCAGCAGAGAGGGGACGGAATTGGGCTACACCTTC
>few|-|12|TRBJ2-7|TRBV14
CASSQVTHEQYF
TGTGCCAGCAGCCAGGTGACCCACGAGCAGTACTTC
>-|TRBD1|16|TRBJ1-1|TRBV7-2
CASSPGQGGMNTEAFF
TGTGCCAGCAGCCCCGGACAGGGGGGAATGAACACTGAAGCTTTCTTT
>many|-|11|TRBJ2-3|TRBV12-3/TRBV12-4
CASSLTDTQYF
TGTGCCAGCAGCTTAACAGATACGCAGTATTTT
>many|-|15|TRBJ2-3|TRBV20-1
CSARKPGRSTDTQYF
TGCAGTGCTCGTAAACCGGGACGTAGCACAGATACGCAGTATTTT
>few|-|14|TRBJ2-3|TRBV9
CASRRDISTDTQYF
TGTGCCAGCCGGCGGGACATTAGCACAGATACGCAGTATTTT
>few|TRBD1|15|TRBJ2-1|TRBV19
CASSPRDSAYNEQFF
TGTGCCAGTAGTCCCCGGGACAGCGCCTACAATGAGCAGTTCTTC
>-|TRBD2|15|TRBJ2-1|TRBV5-1
CASSALAGVNNEQFF
TGCGCCAGCAGCGCCCTAGCGGGAGTAAACAATGAGCAGTTCTTC
>many|TRBD1|15|TRBJ1-6|TRBV6-5
CASSMKYRGNSPLHF
TGTGCCAGCAGCATGAAGTACAGGGGAAATTCACCCCTCCACTTT
>-|-|12|TRBJ2-4|TRBV7-2
CASKGAKNIQYF
TGTGCCAGCAAGGGAGCCAAAAACATTCAGTACTTC
>few|TRBD2|18|TRBJ2-3|TRBV4-2
CASSQESAGVSPTDTQYF
TGCGCCAGCAGCCAAGAGTCAGCGGGAGTTTCCCCCACAGATACGCAGTATTTT